The clone carrying this T cell receptor beta chain was recorded many times. Its antigen is not identified. Donors were all healthy Caucasians. The germline V gene encodes CDR1 ENHRY and CDR2 SYGVKD. There are 18 residues in the CDR3. The V end was cut by 4 bases, the J end by 0 bases, with 19 bases between. This sample is drawn from a study of identical twins. TCRdb independently ran MiXCR on the 5' RACE reads; one entry per CDR3 protein. The table lists 250,000 or so distinct CDR3 sequences, about 9% of them singletons, with less than 4% in the top ten. Findings and limits, study-wide: Beta out-of-frame sequences showed weaker excess sharing between twins.

The data were also submitted as part of a second study, on yellow fever vaccine responses in identical twins. That source adds: After vaccination, twins' T cell response reportedly seemed partly convergent, partly personalized.

This sequence was found in a woman younger than 30 in good health. This chain connects TRBV10-3 to TRBJ2-1, with D possibly being TRBD1 or TRBD2 (5 bases each). Specimen: CD8+ T cells sorted from blood. Written as DNA, the CDR3 is TGTGCCATCAGTGGAAAAGTCCGGGACCCCGACTCCTACAATGAGCAGTTCTTC. Translating it yields CAISGKVRDPDSYNEQFF.